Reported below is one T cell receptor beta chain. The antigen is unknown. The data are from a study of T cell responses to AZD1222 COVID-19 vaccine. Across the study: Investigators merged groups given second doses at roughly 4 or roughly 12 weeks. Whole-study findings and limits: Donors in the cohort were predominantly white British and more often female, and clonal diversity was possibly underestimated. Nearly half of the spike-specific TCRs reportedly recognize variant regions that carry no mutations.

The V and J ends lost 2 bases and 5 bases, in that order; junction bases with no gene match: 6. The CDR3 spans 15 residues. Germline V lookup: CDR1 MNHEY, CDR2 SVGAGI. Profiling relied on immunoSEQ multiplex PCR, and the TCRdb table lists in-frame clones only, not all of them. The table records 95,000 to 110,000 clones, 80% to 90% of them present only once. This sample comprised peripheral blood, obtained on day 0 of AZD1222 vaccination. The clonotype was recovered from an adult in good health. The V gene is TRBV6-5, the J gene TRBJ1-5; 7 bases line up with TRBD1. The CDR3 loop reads CASSYTTGTDQPQHF. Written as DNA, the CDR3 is TGTGCCAGCAGTTACACAACCGGGACAGATCAGCCCCAGCATTTT.